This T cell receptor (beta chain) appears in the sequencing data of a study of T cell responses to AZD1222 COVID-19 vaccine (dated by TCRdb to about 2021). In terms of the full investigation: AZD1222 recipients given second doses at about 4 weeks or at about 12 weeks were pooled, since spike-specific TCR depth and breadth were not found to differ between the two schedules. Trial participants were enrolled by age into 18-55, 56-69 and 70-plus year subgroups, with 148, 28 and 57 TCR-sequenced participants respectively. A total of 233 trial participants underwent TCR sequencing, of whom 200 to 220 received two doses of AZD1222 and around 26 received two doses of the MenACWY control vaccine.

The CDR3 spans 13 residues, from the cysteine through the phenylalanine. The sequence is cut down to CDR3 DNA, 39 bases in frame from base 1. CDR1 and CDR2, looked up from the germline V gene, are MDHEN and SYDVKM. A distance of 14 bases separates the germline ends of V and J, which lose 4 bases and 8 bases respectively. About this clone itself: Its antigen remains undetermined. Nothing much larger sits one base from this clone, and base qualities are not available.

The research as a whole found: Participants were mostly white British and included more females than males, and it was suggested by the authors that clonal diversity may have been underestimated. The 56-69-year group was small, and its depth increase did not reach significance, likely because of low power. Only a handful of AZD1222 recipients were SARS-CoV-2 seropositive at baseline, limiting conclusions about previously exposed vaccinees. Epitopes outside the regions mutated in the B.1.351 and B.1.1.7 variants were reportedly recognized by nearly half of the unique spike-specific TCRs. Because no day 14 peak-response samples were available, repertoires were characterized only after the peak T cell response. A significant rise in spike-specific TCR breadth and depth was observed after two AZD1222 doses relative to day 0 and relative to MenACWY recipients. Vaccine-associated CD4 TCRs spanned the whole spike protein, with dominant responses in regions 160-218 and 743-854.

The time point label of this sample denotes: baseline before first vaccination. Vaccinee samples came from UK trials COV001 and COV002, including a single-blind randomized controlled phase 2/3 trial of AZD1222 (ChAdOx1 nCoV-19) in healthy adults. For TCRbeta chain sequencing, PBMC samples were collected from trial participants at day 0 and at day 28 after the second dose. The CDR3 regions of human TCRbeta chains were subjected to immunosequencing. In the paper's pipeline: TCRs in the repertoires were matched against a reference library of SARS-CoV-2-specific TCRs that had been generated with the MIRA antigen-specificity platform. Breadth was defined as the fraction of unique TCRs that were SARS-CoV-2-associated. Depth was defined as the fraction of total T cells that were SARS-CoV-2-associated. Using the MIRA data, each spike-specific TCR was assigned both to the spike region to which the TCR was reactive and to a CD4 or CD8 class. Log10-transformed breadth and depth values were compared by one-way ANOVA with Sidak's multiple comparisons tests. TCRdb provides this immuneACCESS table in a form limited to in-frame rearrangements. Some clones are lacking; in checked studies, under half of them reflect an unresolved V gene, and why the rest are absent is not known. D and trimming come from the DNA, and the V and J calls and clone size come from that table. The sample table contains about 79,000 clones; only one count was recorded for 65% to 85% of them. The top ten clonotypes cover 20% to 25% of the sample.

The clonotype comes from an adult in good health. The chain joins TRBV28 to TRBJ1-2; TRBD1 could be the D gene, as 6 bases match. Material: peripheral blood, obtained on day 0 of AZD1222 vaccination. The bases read TGTGCCAGCAGTTCAGACAGGTTAAAAGGCTACACCTTC. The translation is CASSSDRLKGYTF.